This T cell receptor beta chain was found in a study of shared clonotypes between healthy human individuals. Repertoires were generated with immunoSEQ multiplex PCR, while TCRdb's copy carries only in-frame clones and drops some. The sample lists some 1.5 million clones, 95% to 97% occurring once. V was pared by 7 bases and J by 0 bases, with 8 bases of the junction left unmatched. Germline-derived CDR1 and CDR2 are GTSNPN and SVGIG (reference sequence). The CDR3 loop spans 15 amino acids. V gene TRBV30 combines with J gene TRBJ1-1, with 10 bases matching TRBD1. The clonotype comes from a man aged 25-40 years in good health. The specimen sequenced was naive CD4+ T cells sorted from blood. As to subset: CD45RA+ positively selected. The CDR3 loop is CASRTGGTMNTEAFF. The CDR3 DNA reads TGTGCCTCCCGGACAGGGGGGACCATGAACACTGAAGCTTTCTTT.